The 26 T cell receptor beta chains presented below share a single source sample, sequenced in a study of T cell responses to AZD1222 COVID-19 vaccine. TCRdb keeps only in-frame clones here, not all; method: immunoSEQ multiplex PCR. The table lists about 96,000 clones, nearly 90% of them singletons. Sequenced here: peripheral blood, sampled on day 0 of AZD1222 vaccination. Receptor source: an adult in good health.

As DNA, the CDR3 is TGTGCCATCAGTGAGTCGGCGGACACCGGGGAGCTGTTTTTT. Residues: CAISESADTGELFF. The V gene is TRBV10-3, the J gene TRBJ2-2; the D is unclear. The CDR3 is made up of 14 amino acids. Trimming shortened V by 0 bases and J by 3 bases, and 5 bases separated the two germline ends. Germline V gives CDR1 ENHRY, CDR2 SYGVKD.

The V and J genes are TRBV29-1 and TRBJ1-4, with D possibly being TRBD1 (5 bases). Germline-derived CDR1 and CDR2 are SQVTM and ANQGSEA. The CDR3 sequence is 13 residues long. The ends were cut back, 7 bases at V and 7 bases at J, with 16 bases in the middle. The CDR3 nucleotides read TGCAGCGCGACTGTTGGGGGAGGTGAAAAACTGTTTTTT. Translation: CSATVGGGEKLFF.

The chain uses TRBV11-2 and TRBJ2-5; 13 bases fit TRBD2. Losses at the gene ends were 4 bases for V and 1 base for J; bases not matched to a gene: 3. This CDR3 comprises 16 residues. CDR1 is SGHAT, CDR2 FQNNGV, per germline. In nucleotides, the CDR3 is TGTGCCAGCAGCTCCGGACTAGCGGGGGCCCAAGAGACCCAGTACTTC. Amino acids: CASSSGLAGAQETQYF.

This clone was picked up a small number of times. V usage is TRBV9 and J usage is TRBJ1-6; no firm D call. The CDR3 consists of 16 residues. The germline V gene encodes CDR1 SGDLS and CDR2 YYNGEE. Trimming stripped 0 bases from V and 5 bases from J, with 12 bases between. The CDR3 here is CASSVGHPDNNSPLHF. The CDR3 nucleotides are TGTGCCAGCAGCGTAGGGCACCCGGATAATAATTCACCCCTCCACTTT.

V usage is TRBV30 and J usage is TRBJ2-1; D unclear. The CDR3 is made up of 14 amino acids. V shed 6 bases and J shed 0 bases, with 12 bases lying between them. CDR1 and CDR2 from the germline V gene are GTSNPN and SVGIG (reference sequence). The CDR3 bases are TGTGCCTGTTTGGGTGATAGCTCCTACAATGAGCAGTTCTTC. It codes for CACLGDSSYNEQFF. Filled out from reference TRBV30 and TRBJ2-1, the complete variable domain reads SQTIHQWPATLVQPVGSPLSLECTVEGTSNPNLYWYRQAAGRGLQLLFYSVGIGQISSEVPQNLSASRPQDRQFILSSKKLLLSDSGFYLCACLGDSSYNEQFFGPGTRLTVL.

CDR3 region: CASSFYDRANEQYF. The DNA for the CDR3 is TGTGCCAGCAGCTTTTACGACAGGGCCAACGAGCAGTACTTC. V and J are TRBV5-4 and TRBJ2-7, with 7 nucleotides matching TRBD1. With V trimmed by 2 bases and J by 5 bases, 7 bases remained unmatched. CDR1 is SGHNT and CDR2 is YYREEE in the germline V gene (reference sequence). The CDR3 is made up of 14 amino acids.

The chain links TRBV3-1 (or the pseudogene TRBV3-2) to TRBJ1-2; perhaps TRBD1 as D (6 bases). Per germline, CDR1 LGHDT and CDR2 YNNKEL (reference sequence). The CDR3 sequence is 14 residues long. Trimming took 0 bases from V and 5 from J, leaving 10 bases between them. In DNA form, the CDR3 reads TGTGCCAGCAGCCAAGATTTTACAGGGTATGGCTACACCTTC. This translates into CASSQDFTGYGYTF.

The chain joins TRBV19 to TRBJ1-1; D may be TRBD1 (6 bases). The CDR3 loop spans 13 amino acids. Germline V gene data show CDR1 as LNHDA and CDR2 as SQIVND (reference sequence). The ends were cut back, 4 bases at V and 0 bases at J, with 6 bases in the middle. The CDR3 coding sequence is TGTGCCAGTAGTAGGACAGTGAACACTGAAGCTTTCTTT. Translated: CASSRTVNTEAFF.

The DNA of the CDR3 is TGTGCCAGCAGCTACCTTGGTACGCAGGGGAACGAGCAGTACTTC. As protein: CASSYLGTQGNEQYF. The chain carries TRBV11-2 and TRBJ2-7; TRBD1 is a possible D gene (6 bases). The CDR3 is made up of 15 amino acids. V was trimmed by 4 bases and J by 5 bases, leaving 18 bases between them. CDR1 SGHAT and CDR2 FQNNGV come from the germline V gene.

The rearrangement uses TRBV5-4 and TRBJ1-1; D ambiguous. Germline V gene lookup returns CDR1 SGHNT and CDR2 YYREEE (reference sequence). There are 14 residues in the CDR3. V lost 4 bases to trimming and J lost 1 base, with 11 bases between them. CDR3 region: CASSTRTGNTEAFF. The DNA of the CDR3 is TGTGCCAGCAGCACCCGGACGGGGAACACTGAAGCTTTCTTT.

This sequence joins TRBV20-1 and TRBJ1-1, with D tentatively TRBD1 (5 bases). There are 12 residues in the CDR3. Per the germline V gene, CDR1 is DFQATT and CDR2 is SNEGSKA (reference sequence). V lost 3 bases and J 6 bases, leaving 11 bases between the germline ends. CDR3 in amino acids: CSASLGDAEAFF. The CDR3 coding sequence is TGCAGTGCTAGTTTGGGGGATGCTGAAGCTTTCTTT.

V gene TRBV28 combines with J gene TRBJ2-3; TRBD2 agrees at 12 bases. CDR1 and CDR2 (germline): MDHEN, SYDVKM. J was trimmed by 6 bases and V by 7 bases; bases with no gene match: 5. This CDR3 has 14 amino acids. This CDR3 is CASILAGGWDTQYF. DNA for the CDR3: TGTGCCAGCATTCTAGCGGGGGGGTGGGATACGCAGTATTTT.

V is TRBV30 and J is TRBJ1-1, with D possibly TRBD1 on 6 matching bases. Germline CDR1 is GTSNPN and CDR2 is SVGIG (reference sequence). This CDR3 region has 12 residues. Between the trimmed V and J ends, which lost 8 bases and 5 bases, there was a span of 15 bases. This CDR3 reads CAESSGATEAFF. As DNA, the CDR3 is TGTGCCGAAAGTTCGGGGGCAACTGAAGCTTTCTTT.

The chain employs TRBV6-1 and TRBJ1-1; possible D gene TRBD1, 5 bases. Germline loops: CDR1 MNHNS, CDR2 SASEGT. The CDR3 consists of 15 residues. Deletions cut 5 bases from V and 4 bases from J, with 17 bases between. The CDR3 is CASSSVDPGTTEAFF. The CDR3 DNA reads TGTGCCAGCAGTTCGGTAGACCCAGGGACCACTGAAGCTTTCTTT.

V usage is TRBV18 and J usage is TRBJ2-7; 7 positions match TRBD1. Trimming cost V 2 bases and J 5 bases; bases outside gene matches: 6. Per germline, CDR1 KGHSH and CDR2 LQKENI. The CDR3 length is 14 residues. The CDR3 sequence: CASSPAGGLDEQYF. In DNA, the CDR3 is TGTGCCAGCTCACCAGCAGGGGGTCTCGACGAGCAGTACTTC. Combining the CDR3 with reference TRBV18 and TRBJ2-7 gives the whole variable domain NAGVMQNPRHLVRRRGQEARLRCSPMKGHSHVYWYRQLPEEGLKFMVYLQKENIIDESGMPKERFSAEFPKEGPSILRIQQVVRGDSAAYFCASSPAGGLDEQYFGPGTRLTVT.

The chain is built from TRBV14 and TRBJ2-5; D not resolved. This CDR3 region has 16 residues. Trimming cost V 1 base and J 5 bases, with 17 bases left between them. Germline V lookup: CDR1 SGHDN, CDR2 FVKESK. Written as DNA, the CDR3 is TGTGCCAGCAGCCAAGTTAGGGATGGATCGGACGAGACCCAGTACTTC. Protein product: CASSQVRDGSDETQYF.

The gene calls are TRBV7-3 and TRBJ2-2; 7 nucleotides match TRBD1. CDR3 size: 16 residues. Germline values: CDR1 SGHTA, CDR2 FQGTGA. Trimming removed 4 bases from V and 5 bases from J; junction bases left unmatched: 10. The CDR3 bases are TGTGCCAGCAGCTCTTCCGCAGGGGGTAGGACCGGGGAGCTGTTTTTT. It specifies CASSSSAGGRTGELFF.

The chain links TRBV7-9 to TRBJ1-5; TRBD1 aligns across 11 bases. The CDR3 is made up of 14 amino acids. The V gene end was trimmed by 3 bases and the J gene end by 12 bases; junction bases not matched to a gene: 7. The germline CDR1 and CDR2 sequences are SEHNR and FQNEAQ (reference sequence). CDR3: CASSLAPGTGGQHF. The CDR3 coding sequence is TGTGCCAGCAGCTTGGCCCCCGGGACAGGGGGCCAGCATTTT.

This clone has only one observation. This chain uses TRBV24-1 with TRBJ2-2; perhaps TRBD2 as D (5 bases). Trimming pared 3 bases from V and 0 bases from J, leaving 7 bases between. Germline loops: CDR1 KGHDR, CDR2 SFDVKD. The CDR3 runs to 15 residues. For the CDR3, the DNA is TGTGCCACCAGTGATGTACTAGCGAACACCGGGGAGCTGTTTTTT. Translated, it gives CATSDVLANTGELFF.

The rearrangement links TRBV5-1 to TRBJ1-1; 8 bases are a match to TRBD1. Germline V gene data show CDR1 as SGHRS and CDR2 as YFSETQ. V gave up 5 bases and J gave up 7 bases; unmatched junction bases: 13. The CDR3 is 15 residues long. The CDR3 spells CASSFGVGTGDEAFF. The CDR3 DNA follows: TGCGCCAGCAGTTTTGGAGTCGGGACAGGTGATGAAGCTTTCTTT.

CDR3 residues: CASSLDPRTGDIQYF. CDR3 DNA: TGCGCCAGCAGCCTAGACCCTCGGACAGGGGACATTCAGTACTTC. The chain is built from TRBV5-1 and TRBJ2-4; 9 nucleotides match TRBD1. CDR1 is SGHRS and CDR2 is YFSETQ in the germline V gene. This CDR3 has 15 amino acids. The V gene end was trimmed by 4 bases and the J gene end by 8 bases; junction bases not matched to a gene: 10.

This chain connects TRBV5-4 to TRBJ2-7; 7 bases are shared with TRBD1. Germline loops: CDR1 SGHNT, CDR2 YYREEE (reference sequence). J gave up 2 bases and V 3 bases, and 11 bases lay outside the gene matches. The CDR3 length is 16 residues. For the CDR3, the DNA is TGTGCCAGCAGCTGGCCCGCCGGGACAGCTCCCTACGAGCAGTACTTC. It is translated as CASSWPAGTAPYEQYF.

CDR3 sequence: CASRSGLQETQYF. Written as DNA, the CDR3 is TGCGCCAGTCGTTCAGGGCTCCAAGAGACCCAGTACTTC. V usage is TRBV5-1 and J usage is TRBJ2-5; tentatively, D is TRBD1 (5 bases). From germline, CDR1 is SGHRS and CDR2 YFSETQ. This CDR3 has 13 residues. The V and J ends lost 8 bases and 1 base respectively, with 12 bases between them.

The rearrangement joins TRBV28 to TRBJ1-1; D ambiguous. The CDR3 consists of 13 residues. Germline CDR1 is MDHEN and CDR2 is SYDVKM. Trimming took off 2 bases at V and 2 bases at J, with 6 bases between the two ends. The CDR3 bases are TGTGCCAGCAGTTTAGGCGGAAACACTGAAGCTTTCTTT. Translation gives CASSLGGNTEAFF. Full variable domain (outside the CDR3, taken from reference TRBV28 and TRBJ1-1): DVKVTQSSRYLVKRTGEKVFLECVQDMDHENMFWYRQDPGLGLRLIYFSYDVKMKEKGDIPEGYSVSREKKERFSLILESASTNQTSMYLCASSLGGNTEAFFGQGTRLTVV.

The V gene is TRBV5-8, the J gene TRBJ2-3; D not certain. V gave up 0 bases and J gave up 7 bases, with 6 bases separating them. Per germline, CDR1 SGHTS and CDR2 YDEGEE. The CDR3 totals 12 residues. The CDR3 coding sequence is TGTGCCAGCAGCTTGGTCCGATATACGCAGTATTTT. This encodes CASSLVRYTQYF. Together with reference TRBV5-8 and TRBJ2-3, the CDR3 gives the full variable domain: EAGVTQSPTHLIKTRGQQATLRCSPISGHTSVYWYQQALGLGLQFLLWYDEGEERNRGNFPPRFSGRQFPNYSSELNVNALELEDSALYLCASSLVRYTQYFGPGTRLTVL.

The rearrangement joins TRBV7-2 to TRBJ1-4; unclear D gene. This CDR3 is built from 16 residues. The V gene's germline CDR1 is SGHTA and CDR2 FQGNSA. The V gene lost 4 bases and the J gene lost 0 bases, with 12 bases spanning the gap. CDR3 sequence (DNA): TGTGCCAGCAGCTCCGATACTTTGGCAACTAATGAAAAACTGTTTTTT. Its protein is CASSSDTLATNEKLFF.